This entry lists 20 T cell receptor beta chains sequenced from one sample in a study of cytomegalovirus exposure and HLA in healthy donors. Primers for the PCR totalled 60 Vbeta and 13 Jbeta. Sequencing used immunoSEQ multiplex PCR; TCRdb keeps in-frame clones, though not all of them. The table shows about 180,000 clones, with more than 75% occurring only once. Input material: PBMCs. The receptor set was obtained from a man aged 40-49 years in good health and CMV-seronegative.

V usage is TRBV27 and J usage is TRBJ2-1; D might be TRBD1 (5 bases). This CDR3 region has 15 residues. Germline V gene sequence: CDR1 MNHEY, CDR2 SMNVEV (reference sequence). V was cut by 5 bases and J by 3 bases, with 14 bases left in between. The CDR3 region has the DNA TGTGCCAGCAGTAGCCCAGGGTTAGGCTACAATGAGCAGTTCTTC. Translated: CASSSPGLGYNEQFF.

The chain combines TRBV4-1 with TRBJ2-5; tentative D call: TRBD1 (6 bases). V was trimmed by 2 bases and J by 3 bases, leaving 10 bases between them. The CDR3 has 14 amino acids. Germline V gene data show CDR1 as MGHRA and CDR2 as YSYEKL. The CDR3 reads CASSQTGLEETQYF. The CDR3 DNA follows: TGCGCCAGCAGCCAAACAGGGTTGGAAGAGACCCAGTACTTC.

The chain couples TRBV4-1 to TRBJ2-7; TRBD1 agrees at 7 bases. V lost 4 bases, J lost 5 bases, and 11 bases stayed unmatched. CDR3 length equals 15 residues. CDR1 and CDR2 (germline): MGHRA, YSYEKL. The CDR3 sequence is CASSPTTGVGHEQYF. The CDR3 DNA is TGCGCCAGCAGCCCGACTACAGGGGTGGGGCACGAGCAGTACTTC.

The rearrangement uses TRBV9 and TRBJ1-3; D gene ambiguous. This CDR3 contains 15 residues. Germline V gene lookup returns CDR1 SGDLS and CDR2 YYNGEE. Trimming cost V 4 bases and J 2 bases, with 13 bases left between them. The CDR3 spells CASSLVDSAGNTIYF. The CDR3 DNA sequence: TGTGCCAGCAGCCTCGTTGACTCGGCTGGAAACACCATATATTTT.

A note on this clone: This specimen includes other DNA sequences encoding the same CDR3. J is TRBJ1-2 and V is TRBV27; TRBD1 aligns across 7 bases. Germline values: CDR1 MNHEY, CDR2 SMNVEV (reference sequence). V was clipped by 5 bases and J by 7 bases; unmatched bases: 7. This CDR3 contains 13 residues. CDR3 loop: CASSRDRVGGYTF. The CDR3 region has the DNA TGTGCCAGCAGTCGTGACAGGGTGGGTGGCTACACCTTC.

Concerning this clone: This same CDR3 is encoded by further DNA sequences in the sample. The V gene is TRBV7-2, the J gene TRBJ2-5; 11 nucleotides align to TRBD1. The CDR3 loop spans 13 amino acids. In germline, CDR1 is SGHTA, CDR2 FQGNSA. V shed 5 bases, J shed 5 bases, and the junction held 1 base outside the gene matches. CDR3 sequence reads: CASSRDRGETQYF. The CDR3 DNA reads TGTGCCAGCAGCAGGGACAGGGGGGAGACCCAGTACTTC.

This sequence joins TRBV6-4 and TRBJ2-1; 11 nucleotides line up with TRBD2. Germline trimming cut 9 bases from V and 3 bases from J; bases unmatched to any gene: 7. The CDR3 covers 15 residues. Germline CDR1 reads MRHNA; CDR2 reads SNTAGT. DNA for the CDR3: TGTGCCAGAGTAGCGGGAGGGTCCCTCTACAATGAGCAGTTCTTC. Translating it yields CARVAGGSLYNEQFF.

This sequence joins TRBV7-2 and TRBJ1-6; D call uncertain. Deletions cut 0 bases from V and 8 bases from J, with 14 bases between. Germline loops: CDR1 SGHTA, CDR2 FQGNSA. CDR3 length equals 16 residues. The DNA of the CDR3 is TGTGCCAGCAGCTTAGCGGAGGGAGTTAGGGATTCACCCCTCCACTTT. Its protein product is CASSLAEGVRDSPLHF.

The V and J genes are TRBV7-6 and TRBJ2-5; D is undetermined. The V gene's germline CDR1 is SGHVS and CDR2 FNYEAQ. CDR3 length equals 13 residues. The V end lost 2 bases, the J end lost 4 bases, and 8 bases lay between the germline ends. The CDR3 DNA sequence: TGTGCCAGCAGCTTACGATACGGAGAGACCCAGTACTTC. It specifies CASSLRYGETQYF.

V gene TRBV7-6 combines with J gene TRBJ2-1, with D unclear. The CDR3 length is 11 residues. Germline lookup yields CDR1 SGHVS and CDR2 FNYEAQ. The V end lost 5 bases, the J end lost 6 bases, and 5 bases lay between the germline ends. Here the CDR3 reads CASSPINEQFF. As DNA, the CDR3 is TGTGCCAGCAGCCCTATCAATGAGCAGTTCTTC. The whole variable domain, remainder taken from reference TRBV7-6 and TRBJ2-1, is GAGVSQSPRYKVTKRGQDVALRCDPISGHVSLYWYRQALGQGPEFLTYFNYEAQQDKSGLPNDRFSAERPEGSISTLTIQRTEQRDSAMYRCASSPINEQFFGPGTRLTVL.

CDR3 sequence (DNA): TGCGCCAGCAGCACCGGGTACGAGCAGTACTTC. This encodes CASSTGYEQYF. This chain connects TRBV5-1 to TRBJ2-7; D is unclear. The V end was cut by 4 bases, the J end by 4 bases, with 6 bases between. The CDR3 sequence is 11 residues long. CDR1 and CDR2 from the germline V gene are SGHRS and YFSETQ.

The gene calls are TRBV4-1 and TRBJ2-1; TRBD2 is a possible D gene (5 bases). V was clipped by 1 base and J by 4 bases, with 11 bases between them. Germline CDR1 reads MGHRA; CDR2 reads YSYEKL. This CDR3 contains 15 residues. The CDR3 reads CASSQVRDRYNEQFF. For the CDR3, the DNA is TGCGCCAGCAGCCAAGTCCGGGATCGATACAATGAGCAGTTCTTC.

The chain uses TRBV5-8 and TRBJ1-2, with 8 bases that match TRBD1. The V segment lost 4 bases and the J segment 5 bases; nucleotides outside the gene matches: 7. Per germline, CDR1 SGHTS and CDR2 YDEGEE. The CDR3 is 14 residues long. In DNA form, the CDR3 reads TGTGCCAGCAGCCGTGACAGGGGTTTTTATGGCTACACCTTC. This codes for CASSRDRGFYGYTF.

The CDR3 protein is CASSQGTGIYGYTF. CDR3 nucleotide sequence: TGCGCCAGCAGTCAAGGGACAGGGATCTATGGCTACACCTTC. The rearrangement joins TRBV23-1 to TRBJ1-2; 9 nucleotides agree with TRBD1. TRBV23-1 falls under the ORF class, with uncertain function. With 2 bases clipped from V and 4 bases from J, the junction kept 2 bases outside the gene matches. CDR3 length: 14 residues.

This clone was counted between two and nine times. V and J are TRBV5-1 and TRBJ2-7; 9 bases line up with TRBD1. V gave up 0 bases and J gave up 6 bases; unmatched junction bases: 10. Germline lookup yields CDR1 SGHRS and CDR2 YFSETQ. There are 16 residues in the CDR3. CDR3 sequence: CASSLAKNRGQGEQYF. The CDR3 bases are TGCGCCAGCAGCTTGGCCAAGAACAGGGGGCAGGGCGAGCAGTACTTC.

The J gene is TRBJ1-5, the V gene TRBV7-2; 12 bases fit TRBD1. Germline V gives CDR1 SGHTA, CDR2 FQGNSA. The CDR3 totals 15 residues. The ends lost 2 bases at V and 6 bases at J; junction bases unmatched: 2. The DNA of the CDR3 is TGTGCCAGCAGCTTAATGGGACAGGGGGCTCAGCCCCAGCATTTT. It codes for CASSLMGQGAQPQHF.

The V gene is TRBV7-9, the J gene TRBJ1-2, with D possibly TRBD1 on 6 matching bases. V lost 4 bases and J lost 4, with 13 bases in between. The length of the CDR3 is 14 residues. Germline V lookup: CDR1 SEHNR, CDR2 FQNEAQ (reference sequence). This CDR3 is CASSSPGRGYGYTF. DNA for the CDR3: TGTGCCAGCAGCTCCCCGGGCAGGGGCTATGGCTACACCTTC.

This rearrangement joins TRBV6-1 to TRBJ1-2; 8 nucleotides match TRBD1. Losses at the gene ends were 4 bases for V and 2 bases for J; bases not matched to a gene: 6. The CDR3 is 15 residues long. Germline V gives CDR1 MNHNS, CDR2 SASEGT. CDR3 bases: TGTGCCAGCAGTGGGGGACAGGACCTAAACTATGGCTACACCTTC. Its protein product is CASSGGQDLNYGYTF.

With respect to this clone: One junction end disagrees with the germline gene, perhaps due to a read error. The J gene is TRBJ1-3, the V gene TRBV6-5; 8 bases are a match to TRBD1. Looked up from germline, CDR1 is MNHEY and CDR2 is SVGAGI. The CDR3 loop spans 15 amino acids. The CDR3 loop is CAGRRQGNSGNTIYF. CDR3 DNA: TGTGCCGGCAGAAGACAGGGGAACTCTGGAAACACCATATATTTT.

The CDR3 spells CASSLVLAGGQETQYF. Here the CDR3 DNA reads TGCGCCAGCAGCTTGGTACTAGCGGGGGGGCAAGAGACCCAGTACTTC. The J gene is TRBJ2-5, the V gene TRBV5-1, with 13 bases fitting TRBD2. The CDR3 runs to 16 residues. With 0 bases clipped from V and 2 bases from J, the junction kept 1 base outside the gene matches. Germline V gives CDR1 SGHRS, CDR2 YFSETQ.